What follows is one TCR beta chain and its context. These data belong to a study of blood T cell repertoires in COVID-19. Overall study: In each case, the material was cDNA or gDNA derived from T cells, B-cell-depleted T cells, or PBMCs.

The authors' processing: The authors estimated nucleated cell counts from reference gene primer amplification. Sequencing was performed with immunoSEQ multiplex PCR; in TCRdb, only in-frame clones are kept and a portion is missing. That table is the source of V, J and clone size, and D and trimming were worked out from the DNA. Of a few hundred thousand clones in the sample, more than 70% are singletons; the top ten hold 3% to 4.5%. The CDR3 spans 15 residues. The V and J ends lost 6 bases and 0 bases, in that order; junction bases with no gene match: 5. Germline CDR1 reads MNHNY; CDR2 reads SVGAGI (reference sequence). Seattle-derived patients entered the study during active infection and were followed longitudinally.

V is TRBV6-6 and J is TRBJ1-5, with 7 bases lining up with TRBD1. This TCR derives from a woman in her sixties with COVID-19, enrolled during active disease. Sequenced: peripheral blood. The CDR3 here is CASRMTGFSNQPQHF. The CDR3 region has the DNA TGTGCCAGCAGAATGACAGGGTTTAGCAATCAGCCCCAGCATTTT.